This entry describes one TCR beta chain. Its antigen is unknown. No base-level quality is on record; no much larger clone is a single base apart. The germline V gene specifies MNHEY as CDR1 and SVGEGT as CDR2. V loses 2 bases of germline sequence and J loses 7 bases, and the interval between the two ends is 12 bases. The cysteine opens and the phenylalanine closes a CDR3 of 15 amino acids. Only the CDR3 part of the read is kept: 45 bases, read in frame from the first base. The CDR3 regions of human TCRbeta chains were analyzed by immunosequencing. As for the authors' bioinformatics: TCRs in the repertoires were compared against a reference library of SARS-CoV-2-specific TCRs that had been generated with the MIRA antigen-specificity platform. Breadth meant the fraction of unique TCRs that were SARS-CoV-2-associated, whereas depth meant the fraction of total T cells that were SARS-CoV-2-associated. Using the MIRA data, each spike-specific TCR was mapped to the spike region that the TCR reacts to and placed in a CD4 or CD8 class. Log10-transformed breadth and depth values were compared by one-way ANOVA with Sidak's multiple comparisons tests. In TCRdb, the immuneACCESS table is reduced to in-frame sequences with V and J assigned. These tables do not hold every clone; where another copy was compared, an unresolved V gene accounts for under half, and the others remain unexplained. That table is the source of V, J and clone size, and D and trimming were worked out from the DNA. For this sample the table gives 100,000 to 130,000 clones, of which around nine tenths were detected only once. The ten largest clones add up to approximately 5.6% of the sample.

What this sample's time point label stands for: about 28 days (+/-7) after the second vaccine dose. Because spike-specific TCR depth and breadth did not differ between the two schedules, AZD1222 recipients who got a second dose at roughly 4 weeks were pooled with those who got a second dose at roughly 12 weeks. The vaccinee samples were drawn from two UK trials, COV001 and COV002, one of which was a single-blind randomized controlled phase 2/3 trial testing AZD1222 (ChAdOx1 nCoV-19) in healthy adults. Trial participant PBMC samples were collected at day 0 and day 28 after the second dose for TCRbeta chain sequencing. This sample stems from a study of T cell responses to AZD1222 COVID-19 vaccine (dated by TCRdb to the early 2020s). For the study in its entirety: A total of just over 230 trial participants underwent TCR sequencing, of whom about 210 had received two doses of AZD1222 and roughly 26 had received two doses of the MenACWY control vaccine. Trial participants were enrolled by age into subgroups of 18-55, 56-69 and 70-plus years, and around 150, 28 and 57 TCR-sequenced participants, respectively, were included in these subgroups.

General conclusions and limits of the study: In the small 56-69-year group, the increase in depth fell short of significance, most likely because of low power. Nearly half of unique spike-specific TCRs reportedly recognized epitopes outside regions mutated in the B.1.351 and B.1.1.7 variants. The vaccine-associated CD4 TCRs covered the entire spike protein, and the dominant responses fell in regions 160-218 and 743-854. After two AZD1222 doses, both the breadth and the depth of spike-specific TCRs were significantly higher than at day 0 and than in MenACWY recipients. Because no day 14 peak-response samples were available, the repertoires could be characterized only after the peak T cell response. Participants were mostly white British, with more females than males. The authors suggested clonal diversity may have been underestimated. Conclusions about previously exposed vaccinees were limited because only six AZD1222 recipients were SARS-CoV-2 seropositive at baseline.

Specimen: peripheral blood, collected 28 days after the second AZD1222 dose. Recombination joined TRBV6-2 or TRBV6-3 with TRBJ1-6; TRBD1 could be the D gene, as 5 bases match. This TCR came from an adult who received the AZD1222 COVID-19 vaccine. The DNA is TGTGCCAGCAGTTACGGGGCCGCTCTGAATTCACCCCTCCACTTT. Translated, this gives CASSYGAALNSPLHF.